The rows below give T cell receptor beta chains drawn from one sample of a study of beta chain features in type 1 diabetes. Using immunoSEQ multiplex PCR, the repertoire was profiled, and TCRdb retains in-frame clones only, with some absent. The sample gives 430,000 or so clones, 11% of which show up once; less than 0.06% is in the top ten. The specimen sequenced was naive CD4+ T cells from blood. These receptors were obtained from a woman under 30 in good health. The CDR3 runs from the conserved cysteine through the conserved F or W. The D gene is left open where the match is weak. Not all rows give a size; the values are once, few, many and, for expanded clones, a class.

CDR3 DNA: TGCAGCGTATCTGACTTGTCATTTAGGCTGGACACTGAAGCTTTCTTT
CDR3 protein: CSVSDLSFRLDTEAFF
J gene: TRBJ1-1
D gene: .
V gene: TRBV29-1
clone size: few

CDR3 DNA: TGTGCCAGTAGTGGGGGAAGACCTTACACTGAAGCTTTCTTT
CDR3 protein: CASSGGRPYTEAFF
J gene: TRBJ1-1
D gene: .
V gene: TRBV19
clone size: few

CDR3 DNA: TGTGCCAGTAATACGGGACTGCAAGAGACCCAGTACTTC
CDR3 protein: CASNTGLQETQYF
J gene: TRBJ2-5
D gene: .
V gene: TRBV19
clone size: .

CDR3 DNA: TGTGCCAGCAGTGAAGTCGGGAAACCTAACTATGGCTACACCTTC
CDR3 protein: CASSEVGKPNYGYTF
J gene: TRBJ1-2
D gene: .
V gene: TRBV6-1
clone size: few

CDR3 DNA: TGTGCCACCAGCAGAGTACCAGGGGCGGGCACCGGGGAGCTGTTTTTT
CDR3 protein: CATSRVPGAGTGELFF
J gene: TRBJ2-2
D gene: .
V gene: TRBV15
clone size: few

CDR3 DNA: TGTGCCACCGCCACGGAAGGGGCCTATGGCTACACCTTC
CDR3 protein: CATATEGAYGYTF
J gene: TRBJ1-2
D gene: .
V gene: TRBV25-1
clone size: .

CDR3 DNA: TGTGCCAGCAGCCAGGGACAGGGGGCCAAGAATTTCTACGAGCAGTACTTC
CDR3 protein: CASSQGQGAKNFYEQYF
J gene: TRBJ2-7
D gene: TRBD1
V gene: TRBV14
clone size: .

CDR3 DNA: TGCGCCCGCAGCCAAGTCCCCCGGGTGGCGGGGCGACAAGAGACCCAGTACTTC
CDR3 protein: CARSQVPRVAGRQETQYF
J gene: TRBJ2-5
D gene: .
V gene: TRBV4-1
clone size: .

CDR3 DNA: TGTGCCAGCAGCTTACACAATTTTCCTTACAATGAGCAGTTCTTC
CDR3 protein: CASSLHNFPYNEQFF
J gene: TRBJ2-1
D gene: .
V gene: TRBV7-2
clone size: few

CDR3 DNA: TGTGCCAGCAGCTTTAACCGGGACAGGGATGCGGAGACCCAGTACTTC
CDR3 protein: CASSFNRDRDAETQYF
J gene: TRBJ2-5
D gene: TRBD1
V gene: TRBV7-2
clone size: few

CDR3 DNA: TGTGCCACCAGCCCCAGGGTTTACAATGAGCAGTTCTTC
CDR3 protein: CATSPRVYNEQFF
J gene: TRBJ2-1
D gene: .
V gene: TRBV15
clone size: .

CDR3 DNA: TGTGCCAGCGGCTTACAGGGAGATCAGCCCCAGCATTTT
CDR3 protein: CASGLQGDQPQHF
J gene: TRBJ1-5
D gene: .
V gene: TRBV28
clone size: few

CDR3 DNA: TGTGCCATCAGTGATCCCCGACAGGCACAAGAGACCCAGTACTTC
CDR3 protein: CAISDPRQAQETQYF
J gene: TRBJ2-5
D gene: .
V gene: TRBV10-3
clone size: few

CDR3 DNA: TGTGCCAGCAGCTTGACTATGAACACTGAAGCTTTCTTT
CDR3 protein: CASSLTMNTEAFF
J gene: TRBJ1-1
D gene: .
V gene: TRBV5-4
clone size: few

CDR3 DNA: TGTGCCAGCAGCTTCGGTTATACAGCTAGCACAGATACGCAGTATTTT
CDR3 protein: CASSFGYTASTDTQYF
J gene: TRBJ2-3
D gene: .
V gene: TRBV11-3
clone size: few

CDR3 DNA: TGTGCCAGCAGCCCAAAGGGAGCCACAGATACGCAGTATTTT
CDR3 protein: CASSPKGATDTQYF
J gene: TRBJ2-3
D gene: .
V gene: TRBV7-3
clone size: few

CDR3 DNA: TGTGCCACCAGCAGAGATCCCGGGTTCGGGGAGCAGTACTTC
CDR3 protein: CATSRDPGFGEQYF
J gene: TRBJ2-7
D gene: .
V gene: TRBV15
clone size: .

CDR3 DNA: TGTGCCAGCAGCGTAGCGCTGGCAGGGGGCCGGAAAGGGTACGAGCAGTACTTC
CDR3 protein: CASSVALAGGRKGYEQYF
J gene: TRBJ2-7
D gene: TRBD1
V gene: TRBV9
clone size: few

CDR3 DNA: TGCAGCACAAGATGGTACACAGATACGCAGTATTTT
CDR3 protein: CSTRWYTDTQYF
J gene: TRBJ2-3
D gene: .
V gene: TRBV29-1
clone size: few

CDR3 DNA: TGTGCCAGCAGCGTAGCGGGGCGGACCCTCACAGATACGCAGTATTTT
CDR3 protein: CASSVAGRTLTDTQYF
J gene: TRBJ2-3
D gene: .
V gene: TRBV9
clone size: few

CDR3 DNA: TGCGCCAGCAGCCAGTTCACACCCGGCTCCTACGAGCAGTACTTC
CDR3 protein: CASSQFTPGSYEQYF
J gene: TRBJ2-7
D gene: .
V gene: TRBV4-3
clone size: .

CDR3 DNA: TGTGCCAGCAGCCGGGAGCTCACAGATACGCAGTATTTT
CDR3 protein: CASSRELTDTQYF
J gene: TRBJ2-3
D gene: .
V gene: TRBV5-4
clone size: .

CDR3 DNA: TGTGCCAGCAGCCCGACAGGGTACGAAGCTTTCTTT
CDR3 protein: CASSPTGYEAFF
J gene: TRBJ1-1
D gene: TRBD1
V gene: TRBV2
clone size: .

CDR3 DNA: TGTGCCAGCAGCACGCCCGGGACAGCTGGAAGATACTTC
CDR3 protein: CASSTPGTAGRYF
J gene: TRBJ2-7
D gene: TRBD1
V gene: TRBV7-9
clone size: .

CDR3 DNA: TGTGCCAGCAGCCCCACCGGACAGGGGTGGAATGAGCAGTTCTTC
CDR3 protein: CASSPTGQGWNEQFF
J gene: TRBJ2-1
D gene: TRBD1
V gene: TRBV7-6
clone size: .

CDR3 DNA: TGTGCCAGCAGCTTAGAGAGTGGGAACACAGATACGCAGTATTTT
CDR3 protein: CASSLESGNTDTQYF
J gene: TRBJ2-3
D gene: .
V gene: TRBV7-9
clone size: .

CDR3 DNA: TGTGCCAGCAGCTCCCGGCGGGTGGGAAACACAGATACGCAGTATTTT
CDR3 protein: CASSSRRVGNTDTQYF
J gene: TRBJ2-3
D gene: .
V gene: TRBV7-9
clone size: few

CDR3 DNA: TGCGCCAGCAGCTTGGCTCGGACTAGCTCCGAGCAGTTCTTC
CDR3 protein: CASSLARTSSEQFF
J gene: TRBJ2-1
D gene: TRBD2
V gene: TRBV5-1
clone size: few

CDR3 DNA: TGTGCCAGCAGCCGCCCTCACCGGGACGTCAGCTCCTACAATGAGCAGTTCTTC
CDR3 protein: CASSRPHRDVSSYNEQFF
J gene: TRBJ2-1
D gene: .
V gene: TRBV7-3
clone size: .

CDR3 DNA: TGTGCCTGGAGCCCCGGGACAGGGGTTGTAAATGAGCAGTTCTTC
CDR3 protein: CAWSPGTGVVNEQFF
J gene: TRBJ2-1
D gene: TRBD1
V gene: TRBV30
clone size: few

CDR3 DNA: TGCGCCAGCAGCTTGGACGGGGAATCACCCCTCCACTTT
CDR3 protein: CASSLDGESPLHF
J gene: TRBJ1-6
D gene: .
V gene: TRBV5-1
clone size: once

CDR3 DNA: TGTGCCAGCAGCCGTACAGGTGTGGTAAACACCGGGGAGCTGTTTTTT
CDR3 protein: CASSRTGVVNTGELFF
J gene: TRBJ2-2
D gene: .
V gene: TRBV7-9
clone size: .

CDR3 DNA: TGTGCCAGTAGTATTACGGTGGGGGCACGACTAGCCAAAAACATTCAGTACTTC
CDR3 protein: CASSITVGARLAKNIQYF
J gene: TRBJ2-4
D gene: .
V gene: TRBV19
clone size: .

CDR3 DNA: TGTGCCAGCAGCCGCCTTGGAGGGTCTAATGAAAAACTGTTTTTT
CDR3 protein: CASSRLGGSNEKLFF
J gene: TRBJ1-4
D gene: .
V gene: TRBV14
clone size: .

CDR3 DNA: TGTGCCAGCAGTTTGGGCGTTTGGGACAGTGAATACTTC
CDR3 protein: CASSLGVWDSEYF
J gene: TRBJ2-4
D gene: TRBD1
V gene: TRBV7-9
clone size: many

CDR3 DNA: TGCGCCAGCAGCCCGACGGATACTAACTATGGCTACACCTTC
CDR3 protein: CASSPTDTNYGYTF
J gene: TRBJ1-2
D gene: .
V gene: TRBV4-1
clone size: few

CDR3 DNA: TGCAGCGTTGGAAGGTTATACACAGATACGCAGTATTTT
CDR3 protein: CSVGRLYTDTQYF
J gene: TRBJ2-3
D gene: .
V gene: TRBV29-1
clone size: few

CDR3 DNA: TGTGCTAGCAGCCTGACACCGGGTACCTCCTACAATGAGCAGTTCTTC
CDR3 protein: CASSLTPGTSYNEQFF
J gene: TRBJ2-1
D gene: .
V gene: TRBV7-7
clone size: few

CDR3 DNA: TGTGCCAGCAGCTTAGCAAGGGGCCTGAACACCGGGGAGCTGTTTTTT
CDR3 protein: CASSLARGLNTGELFF
J gene: TRBJ2-2
D gene: .
V gene: TRBV7-6
clone size: few

CDR3 DNA: TGTGCCAGCAGCCCCCCGGCAGATACGCAGTATTTT
CDR3 protein: CASSPPADTQYF
J gene: TRBJ2-3
D gene: .
V gene: TRBV7-9
clone size: few

CDR3 DNA: TGTGCCAGCAGTGAGACAGGGGGAAAGACCCAGTACTTC
CDR3 protein: CASSETGGKTQYF
J gene: TRBJ2-5
D gene: TRBD1
V gene: TRBV7-2
clone size: few

CDR3 DNA: TGTGCCAGCCATCGGACTAGCGGGGGGGGCACAGATACGCAGTATTTT
CDR3 protein: CASHRTSGGGTDTQYF
J gene: TRBJ2-3
D gene: TRBD2
V gene: TRBV7-2
clone size: .

CDR3 DNA: TGTGCCAGCAGCCCTTACGGGGGCAGGTTTATGAACACTGAAGCTTTCTTT
CDR3 protein: CASSPYGGRFMNTEAFF
J gene: TRBJ1-1
D gene: .
V gene: TRBV5-6
clone size: few

CDR3 DNA: TGCAGCGGTGAGGCTAGCGGGGGAGGCGGGGAGCTGTTTTTT
CDR3 protein: CSGEASGGGGELFF
J gene: TRBJ2-2
D gene: TRBD2
V gene: TRBV29-1
clone size: few

CDR3 DNA: TGTGCCAGCAGCTCAAGGGGGACTGAAGCTTTCTTT
CDR3 protein: CASSSRGTEAFF
J gene: TRBJ1-1
D gene: .
V gene: TRBV5-4
clone size: .

CDR3 DNA: TGTGCCAGCAGCAGTTTGACAGTCTATGGCTACACCTTC
CDR3 protein: CASSSLTVYGYTF
J gene: TRBJ1-2
D gene: .
V gene: TRBV5-4
clone size: few

CDR3 DNA: TGTGCCAGCAGCCCGTGGGGGGACATCGGGGAGCTGTTTTTT
CDR3 protein: CASSPWGDIGELFF
J gene: TRBJ2-2
D gene: .
V gene: TRBV5-4
clone size: .

CDR3 DNA: TGTGCCAGCAGCGTCTCAGGGTTGGTGAACACTGAAGCTTTCTTT
CDR3 protein: CASSVSGLVNTEAFF
J gene: TRBJ1-1
D gene: .
V gene: TRBV9
clone size: .